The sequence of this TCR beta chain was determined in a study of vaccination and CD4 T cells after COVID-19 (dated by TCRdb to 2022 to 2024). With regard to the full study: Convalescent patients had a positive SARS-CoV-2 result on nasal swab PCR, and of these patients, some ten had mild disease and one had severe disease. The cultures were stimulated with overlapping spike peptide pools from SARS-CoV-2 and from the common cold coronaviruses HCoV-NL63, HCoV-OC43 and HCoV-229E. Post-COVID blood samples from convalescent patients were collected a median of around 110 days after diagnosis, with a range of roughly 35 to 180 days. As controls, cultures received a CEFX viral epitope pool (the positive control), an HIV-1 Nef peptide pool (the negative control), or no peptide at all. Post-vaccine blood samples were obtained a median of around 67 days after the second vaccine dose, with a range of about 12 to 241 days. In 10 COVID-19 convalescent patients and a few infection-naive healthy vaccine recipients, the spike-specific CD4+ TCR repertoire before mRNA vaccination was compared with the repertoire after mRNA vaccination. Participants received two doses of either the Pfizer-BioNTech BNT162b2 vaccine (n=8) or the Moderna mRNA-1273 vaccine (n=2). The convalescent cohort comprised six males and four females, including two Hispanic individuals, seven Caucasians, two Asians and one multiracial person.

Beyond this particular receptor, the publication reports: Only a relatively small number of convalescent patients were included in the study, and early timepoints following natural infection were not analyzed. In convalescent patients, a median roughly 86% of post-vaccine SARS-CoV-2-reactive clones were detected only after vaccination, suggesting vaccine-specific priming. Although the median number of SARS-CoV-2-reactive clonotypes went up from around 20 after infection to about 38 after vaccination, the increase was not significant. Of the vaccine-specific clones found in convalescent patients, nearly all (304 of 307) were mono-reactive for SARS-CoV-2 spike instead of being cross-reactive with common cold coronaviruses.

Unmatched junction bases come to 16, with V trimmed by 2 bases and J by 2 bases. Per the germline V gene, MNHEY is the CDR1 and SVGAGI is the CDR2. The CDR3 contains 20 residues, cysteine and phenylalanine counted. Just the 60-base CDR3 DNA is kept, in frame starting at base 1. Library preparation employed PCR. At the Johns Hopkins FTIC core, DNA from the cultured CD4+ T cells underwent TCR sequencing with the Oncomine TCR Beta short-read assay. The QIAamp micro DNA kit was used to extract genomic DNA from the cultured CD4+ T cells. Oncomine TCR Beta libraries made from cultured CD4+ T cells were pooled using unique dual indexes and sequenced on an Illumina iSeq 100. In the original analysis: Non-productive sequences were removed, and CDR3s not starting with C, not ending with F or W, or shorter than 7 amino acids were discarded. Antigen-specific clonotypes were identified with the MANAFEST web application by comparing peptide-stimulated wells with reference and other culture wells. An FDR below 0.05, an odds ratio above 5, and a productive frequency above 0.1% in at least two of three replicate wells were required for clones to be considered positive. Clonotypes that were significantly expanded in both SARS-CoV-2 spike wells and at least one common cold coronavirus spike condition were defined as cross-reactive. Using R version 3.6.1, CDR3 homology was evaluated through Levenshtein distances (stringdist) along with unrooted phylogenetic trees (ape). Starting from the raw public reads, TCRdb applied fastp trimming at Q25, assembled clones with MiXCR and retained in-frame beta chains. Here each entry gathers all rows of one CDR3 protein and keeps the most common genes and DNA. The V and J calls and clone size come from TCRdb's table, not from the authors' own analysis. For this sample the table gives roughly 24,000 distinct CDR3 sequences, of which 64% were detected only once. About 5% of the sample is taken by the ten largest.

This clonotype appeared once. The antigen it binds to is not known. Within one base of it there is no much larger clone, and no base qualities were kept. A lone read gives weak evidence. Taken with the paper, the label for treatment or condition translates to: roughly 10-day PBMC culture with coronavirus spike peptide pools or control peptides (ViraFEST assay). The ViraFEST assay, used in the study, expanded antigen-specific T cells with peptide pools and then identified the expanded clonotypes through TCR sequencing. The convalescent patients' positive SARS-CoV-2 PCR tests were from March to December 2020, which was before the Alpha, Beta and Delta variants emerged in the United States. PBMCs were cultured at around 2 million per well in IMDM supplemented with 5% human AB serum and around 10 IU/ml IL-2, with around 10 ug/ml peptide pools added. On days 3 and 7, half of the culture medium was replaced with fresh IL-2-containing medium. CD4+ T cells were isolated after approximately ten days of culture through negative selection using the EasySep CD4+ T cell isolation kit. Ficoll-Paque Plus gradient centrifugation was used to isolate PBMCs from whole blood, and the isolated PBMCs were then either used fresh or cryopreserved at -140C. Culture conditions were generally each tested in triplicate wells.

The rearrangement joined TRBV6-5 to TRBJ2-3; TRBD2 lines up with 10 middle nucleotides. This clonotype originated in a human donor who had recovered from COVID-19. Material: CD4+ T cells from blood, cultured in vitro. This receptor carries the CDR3 CASSYRWARWTSGNTDTQYF. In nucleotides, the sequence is TGTGCCAGCAGTTACAGGTGGGCGCGGTGGACTAGCGGAAACACAGATACGCAGTATTTT.